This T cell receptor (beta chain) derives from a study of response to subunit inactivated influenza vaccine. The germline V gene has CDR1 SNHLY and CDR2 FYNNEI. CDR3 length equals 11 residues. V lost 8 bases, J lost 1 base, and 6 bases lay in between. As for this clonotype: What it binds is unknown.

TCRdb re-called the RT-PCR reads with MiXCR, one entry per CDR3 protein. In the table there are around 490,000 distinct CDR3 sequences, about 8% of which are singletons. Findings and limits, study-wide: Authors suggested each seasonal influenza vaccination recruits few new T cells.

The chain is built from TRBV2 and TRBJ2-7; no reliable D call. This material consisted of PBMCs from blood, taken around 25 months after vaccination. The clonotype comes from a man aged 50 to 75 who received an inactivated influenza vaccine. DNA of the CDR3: TGTGCCAGCCGACAATCCTACGAGCAGTACTTC. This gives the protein CASRQSYEQYF.